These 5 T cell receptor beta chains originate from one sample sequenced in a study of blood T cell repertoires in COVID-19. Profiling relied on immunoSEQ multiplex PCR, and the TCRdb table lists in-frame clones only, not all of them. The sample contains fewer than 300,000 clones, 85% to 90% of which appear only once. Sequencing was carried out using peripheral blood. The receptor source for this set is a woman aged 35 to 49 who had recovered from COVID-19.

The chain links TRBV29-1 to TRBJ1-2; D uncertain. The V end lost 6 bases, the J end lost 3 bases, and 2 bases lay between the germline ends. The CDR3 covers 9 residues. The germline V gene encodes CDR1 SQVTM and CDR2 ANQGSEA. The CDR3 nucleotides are TGCAGCGTCGACTATGGCTACACCTTC. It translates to CSVDYGYTF.

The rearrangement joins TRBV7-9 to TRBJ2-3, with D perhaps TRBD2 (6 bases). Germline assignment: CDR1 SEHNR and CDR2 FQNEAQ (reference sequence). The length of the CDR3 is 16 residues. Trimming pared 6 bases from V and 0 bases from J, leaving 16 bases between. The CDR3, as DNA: TGTGCCAGCAGATCAAATGACGGGGGTAGCACAGATACGCAGTATTTT. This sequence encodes CASRSNDGGSTDTQYF.

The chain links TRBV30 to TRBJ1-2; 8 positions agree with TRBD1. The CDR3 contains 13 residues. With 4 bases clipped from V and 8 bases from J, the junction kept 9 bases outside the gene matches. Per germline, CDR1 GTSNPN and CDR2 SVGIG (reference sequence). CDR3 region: CAWTRDRSRGYTF. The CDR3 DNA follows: TGTGCCTGGACACGGGACAGGTCACGGGGCTACACCTTC.

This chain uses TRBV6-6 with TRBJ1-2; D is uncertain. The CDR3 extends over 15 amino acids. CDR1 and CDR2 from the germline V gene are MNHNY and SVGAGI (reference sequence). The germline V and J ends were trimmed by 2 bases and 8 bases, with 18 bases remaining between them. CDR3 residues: CASSYPRGTTQGYTF. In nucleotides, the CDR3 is TGTGCCAGCAGTTACCCTCGCGGTACCACCCAAGGCTACACCTTC.

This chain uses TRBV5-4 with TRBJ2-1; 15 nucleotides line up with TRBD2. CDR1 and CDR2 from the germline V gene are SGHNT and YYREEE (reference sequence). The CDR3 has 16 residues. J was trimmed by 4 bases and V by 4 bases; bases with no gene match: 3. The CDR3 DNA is TGTGCCAGCAGCCCGGGACTAGCGGGGGGATACAATGAGCAGTTCTTC. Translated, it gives CASSPGLAGGYNEQFF.